This is a list of T cell receptor beta chains from one sample in a study of blood T cell repertoires in COVID-19. TCRdb's copy holds only in-frame clones and misses some; the assay was immunoSEQ multiplex PCR. The data show over 85,000 clones, 80% to 90% seen once. Sequenced sample: peripheral blood. These receptors came from a woman older than 75 with acute or convalescent COVID-19. Each CDR3 is given with its conserved first and last residue. D genes are given only for firm matches. Expanded clones are given a class, and other clones once, few, many or no size at all.

TRBV14	TRBJ2-3	-	TRBD1	CASSQGQHRDTQYF	TGTGCCAGCAGCCAGGGACAGCACAGGGATACGCAGTATTTT
TRBV6-5	TRBJ2-7	few	TRBD1	CASRRGQGPYEQYF	TGTGCCAGCAGGAGGGGACAGGGCCCTTACGAGCAGTACTTC
TRBV5-4	TRBJ2-3	-	TRBD2	CASSRRAGGLSDTQYF	TGTGCCAGCAGCCGAAGGGCGGGGGGATTATCGGATACGCAGTATTTT
TRBV10-3	TRBJ2-2	-	-	CAIKGTANTGELFF	TGTGCCATCAAAGGAACAGCTAACACCGGGGAGCTGTTTTTT
TRBV28	TRBJ1-6	once	-	CASSETEQVPLHF	TGTGCCAGCAGCGAAACGGAGCAAGTTCCCCTCCACTTT
TRBV6-5	TRBJ1-1	-	-	CASSRRNTEAFF	TGTGCCAGCAGTCGGAGGAACACTGAAGCTTTCTTT
TRBV5-1	TRBJ1-4	-	TRBD1	CASSLPTGVNEKLFF	TGCGCCAGCAGCCTGCCGACAGGGGTAAATGAAAAACTGTTTTTT
TRBV7-3	TRBJ2-1	-	-	CASSLISSDEQFF	TGTGCCAGCAGCTTAATCTCCTCTGATGAGCAGTTCTTC
TRBV10-3	TRBJ1-2	-	-	CAISEAWQDYGYTF	TGTGCCATCAGTGAGGCGTGGCAGGACTATGGCTACACCTTC
TRBV5-5	TRBJ1-2	-	-	CASSSRYGYTF	TGTGCCAGCAGCTCCAGATATGGCTACACCTTC
TRBV6-5	TRBJ1-2	-	-	CASSSPSLLGGYTF	TGTGCCAGCAGTTCCCCCTCCTTGTTGGGCGGCTACACCTTC
TRBV5-1	TRBJ1-3	-	TRBD1	CASSLGGTENGNTIYF	TGCGCCAGCAGCTTGGGTGGGACAGAAAACGGAAACACCATATATTTT
TRBV12-3/TRBV12-4	TRBJ2-7	-	-	CASSVLASEQYF	TGTGCCAGCAGTGTTTTAGCGTCTGAGCAGTACTTC
TRBV18	TRBJ1-2	-	TRBD1	CASSPRTGGEVNYGYTF	TGTGCCAGCTCACCTAGGACAGGGGGCGAGGTAAACTATGGCTACACCTTC
TRBV11-2	TRBJ1-2	once	-	CASSSIQGNYGYTF	TGTGCCAGCAGCTCTATACAGGGTAACTATGGCTACACCTTC
TRBV28	TRBJ2-3	few	-	CASSYSGRTDTQYF	TGTGCCAGCAGTTACAGCGGTCGCACAGATACGCAGTATTTT
TRBV7-3	TRBJ1-2	-	-	CASSLFQGYGYTF	TGTGCCAGCAGCTTATTTCAGGGCTATGGCTACACCTTC
TRBV2	TRBJ2-3	-	TRBD1	CASSGQGRRDTQYF	TGTGCCAGCAGCGGACAGGGACGACGAGATACGCAGTATTTT
TRBV19	TRBJ2-5	-	TRBD2	CASSFGLAGRSETQYF	TGTGCCAGTAGTTTCGGACTAGCGGGGCGATCAGAGACCCAGTACTTC
TRBV3-1/TRBV3-2	TRBJ2-1	-	TRBD2	CASSYLAGGYNEQFF	TGTGCCAGCAGCTACCTAGCGGGGGGCTACAATGAGCAGTTCTTC
TRBV5-1	TRBJ2-3	-	-	CASSTLGRGELDTQYF	TGCGCCAGCAGCACCCTAGGGCGGGGCGAGCTGGATACGCAGTATTTT
TRBV24-1	TRBJ2-2	-	-	CATSDPGHHTGELFF	TGTGCCACCAGTGATCCGGGACATCACACCGGGGAGCTGTTTTTT
TRBV6-5	TRBJ1-2	-	-	CASSYGQNYGYTF	TGTGCCAGCAGTTACGGGCAGAACTATGGCTACACCTTC
TRBV5-8	TRBJ2-3	-	TRBD2	CASSLARDRGADTQYF	TGTGCCAGCAGCTTGGCCCGGGATCGGGGGGCAGATACGCAGTATTTT
TRBV11-3	TRBJ1-1	-	-	CASSLDLRGEAFF	TGTGCCAGCAGCTTAGATCTCCGGGGTGAAGCTTTCTTT
TRBV7-9	TRBJ1-1	-	-	CASSLSPAGNTEAFF	TGTGCCAGCAGCTTAAGTCCGGCGGGGAACACTGAAGCTTTCTTT
TRBV11-2	TRBJ1-6	once	TRBD1	CASSPWGQSSPLHF	TGTGCCAGCAGCCCCTGGGGACAGAGTTCACCCCTCCACTTT
TRBV19	TRBJ1-4	-	-	CASSPRTATTNEKLFF	TGTGCCAGTAGTCCGAGGACAGCCACCACTAATGAAAAACTGTTTTTT
TRBV28	TRBJ1-3	few	TRBD1	CASSLGLQGANQNTIYF	TGTGCCAGCAGTTTGGGCCTACAGGGGGCAAATCAAAACACCATATATTTT
TRBV9	TRBJ2-1	few	TRBD2	CASSPRLAIYNEQFF	TGTGCCAGCAGCCCCCGACTAGCGATCTACAATGAGCAGTTCTTC
TRBV12-5	TRBJ1-2	-	-	CASGLGPSVDTF	TGTGCTAGTGGTTTGGGCCCCTCGGTAGACACCTTC
TRBV5-4	TRBJ2-1	-	-	CASSGGGDLGNEQFF	TGTGCCAGCAGCGGAGGGGGGGATTTGGGAAATGAGCAGTTCTTC
TRBV19	TRBJ1-2	-	-	CASSISGQLNYGYTF	TGTGCCAGTAGTATCTCCGGACAGCTTAACTATGGCTACACCTTC
TRBV10-3	TRBJ1-2	-	TRBD1	CAISSYGQGEGYTF	TGTGCCATCAGTAGTTATGGACAGGGGGAAGGCTACACCTTC
TRBV28	TRBJ2-7	-	TRBD1	CASSLSPSTGNHEQYF	TGTGCCAGCAGTTTATCTCCCTCGACAGGGAATCACGAGCAGTACTTC
TRBV10-3	TRBJ1-2	once	TRBD1	CAISDRDRAGDGYTF	TGTGCCATCAGTGATCGGGACAGGGCAGGGGACGGCTACACCTTC
TRBV4-1	TRBJ1-1	-	-	CASKDGERGQNTEAFF	TGCGCCAGCAAGGACGGGGAAAGAGGCCAGAACACTGAAGCTTTCTTT
TRBV5-6	TRBJ1-5	-	-	CASSLAGGVRQPQHF	TGTGCCAGCAGCTTGGCCGGGGGGGTCCGGCAGCCCCAGCATTTT